Each of the 32 T cell receptor beta chains below was sequenced from the same sample in a study of PD-1 blockade in classical Hodgkin lymphoma. This sample's time point: newly diagnosed, previously untreated cHL patient sample. Clones were sequenced by immunoSEQ multiplex PCR, and TCRdb holds only the in-frame ones, with some missing. This repertoire shows roughly 20,000 clones, about 95% found once; its top ten account for 4.5% to 6.5%. The sample was peripheral blood mononuclear cells (PBMCs). The receptor source for this set is a human donor with classical Hodgkin lymphoma.

V is TRBV5-4 and J is TRBJ2-5; D possibly uses TRBD1 or TRBD2 (5 bases each). The length of the CDR3 is 13 residues. Germline V CDR1 and CDR2: SGHNT, YYREEE (reference sequence). Trimming took off 0 bases at V and 4 bases at J, with 7 bases between the two ends. The CDR3 region is CASSLAGGETQYF. The DNA of the CDR3 is TGTGCCAGCAGCTTGGCTGGGGGAGAGACCCAGTACTTC.

The chain links TRBV4-3 to TRBJ2-6; D gene unclear. The CDR3 contains 16 residues. CDR1 is LGHNA, CDR2 YSLEER, per germline. V was shortened by 5 bases and J by 1 base, with 12 bases between the two germline ends. CDR3 in DNA: TGCGCCAGCAGCTCTGATCTAGGGTCTGGGGCCAACGTCCTGACTTTC. Residues: CASSSDLGSGANVLTF.

The chain uses TRBV7-9 and TRBJ1-2, with D possibly TRBD1 on 5 matching bases. The CDR3 has 13 amino acids. The V gene's germline CDR1 is SEHNR and CDR2 FQNEAQ (reference sequence). Trimming shortened V by 5 bases and J by 4 bases, and 11 bases separated the two germline ends. The CDR3: CASSGRGFYGYTF. The CDR3 bases are TGTGCCAGCAGCGGCCGGGGGTTCTATGGCTACACCTTC.

The J gene is TRBJ1-5, the V gene TRBV28; D is possibly TRBD1 (6 bases). V shed 1 base and J shed 3 bases, with 16 bases lying between them. The CDR3 totals 17 residues. CDR1 and CDR2 from the germline V gene are MDHEN and SYDVKM. The CDR3 region has the DNA TGTGCCAGCAGTTTATTAAGGGGGTCGGCGGTCAATCAGCCCCAGCATTTT. Protein sequence: CASSLLRGSAVNQPQHF. Complete variable domain (other parts from reference TRBV28 and TRBJ1-5): DVKVTQSSRYLVKRTGEKVFLECVQDMDHENMFWYRQDPGLGLRLIYFSYDVKMKEKGDIPEGYSVSREKKERFSLILESASTNQTSMYLCASSLLRGSAVNQPQHFGDGTRLSIL.

This sequence joins TRBV9 and TRBJ1-1; unclear D gene. Per germline, CDR1 SGDLS and CDR2 YYNGEE. CDR3 length: 14 residues. Trimming took 4 bases from V and 0 from J, leaving 10 bases between them. CDR3 sequence: CASSPSRLNTEAFF. The DNA of the CDR3 is TGTGCCAGCAGCCCGAGCCGCTTGAACACTGAAGCTTTCTTT.

The CDR3 loop reads CASSPGTVMNTEAFF. CDR3 in DNA: TGTGCCAGCAGCCCAGGGACAGTTATGAACACTGAAGCTTTCTTT. The chain combines TRBV9 with TRBJ1-1; 7 positions match TRBD1. This CDR3 is 15 amino acids long. Germline V CDR1 and CDR2: SGDLS, YYNGEE. The J segment lost 0 bases and the V segment lost 4 bases, leaving 6 bases of the junction unmatched.

The V gene is TRBV5-1, the J gene TRBJ1-2; 7 bases are a match to TRBD1. The CDR3 loop spans 12 amino acids. V dropped 4 bases and J dropped 8; count of bases not matched to a gene: 5. Germline V gives CDR1 SGHRS, CDR2 YFSETQ. CDR3 residues: CASSNDRVGYTF. CDR3 sequence (DNA): TGCGCCAGCAGCAACGACAGGGTGGGCTACACCTTC. Using reference TRBV5-1 and TRBJ1-2 for the parts outside the CDR3, the full variable domain is KAGVTQTPRYLIKTRGQQVTLSCSPISGHRSVSWYQQTPGQGLQFLFEYFSETQRNKGNFPGRFSGRQFSNSRSEMNVSTLELGDSALYLCASSNDRVGYTFGSGTRLTVV.

This clone was seen only once. V is TRBV4-1 and J is TRBJ2-3, with TRBD1 as a possible D gene (5 bases). The V gene's germline CDR1 is MGHRA and CDR2 YSYEKL. The CDR3 extends over 15 amino acids. The V end was cut by 0 bases, the J end by 2 bases, with 9 bases between. The CDR3 region has the DNA TGCGCCAGCAGCCAAGATCCAGGGCCCACAGATACGCAGTATTTT. Its protein product is CASSQDPGPTDTQYF.

The gene calls are TRBV10-3 and TRBJ2-6; possible D gene TRBD1, 5 bases. Germline-derived CDR1 and CDR2 are ENHRY and SYGVKD. This CDR3 is built from 19 residues. V was cut by 2 bases and J by 0 bases, with 17 bases left in between. The CDR3 sequence: CAISETLRTTYSGANVLTF. As DNA, the CDR3 is TGTGCCATCAGTGAGACCCTTCGGACAACTTACTCTGGGGCCAACGTCCTGACTTTC.

V is TRBV28 and J is TRBJ1-6; 8 bases match TRBD1. Germline loops: CDR1 MDHEN, CDR2 SYDVKM. CDR3 length: 15 amino acids. J was trimmed by 3 bases and V by 2 bases; bases with no gene match: 0. This CDR3 reads CASSLDRGYNSPLHF. The CDR3, as DNA: TGTGCCAGCAGTTTAGACAGGGGCTATAATTCACCCCTCCACTTT.

The genes are TRBV6-5 and TRBJ1-1, with D maybe TRBD1 (5 bases). Between the trimmed V and J ends, which lost 2 bases and 1 base, there was a span of 8 bases. This CDR3 contains 14 residues. Germline V gives CDR1 MNHEY, CDR2 SVGAGI. The CDR3 is CASSYKGPNTEAFF. CDR3 nucleotide sequence: TGTGCCAGCAGTTACAAGGGGCCGAACACTGAAGCTTTCTTT.

The CDR3 sequence: CASTNRDRSYEQYF. The CDR3 region has the DNA TGTGCCAGCACCAACCGGGACAGGAGCTACGAGCAGTACTTC. This chain links TRBV28 with TRBJ2-7; 8 nucleotides line up with TRBD1. Trimming took 7 bases from V and 3 from J; bases not matched to a gene: 8. Germline-derived CDR1 and CDR2 are MDHEN and SYDVKM. The CDR3 spans 14 residues.

The chain joins TRBV5-4 to TRBJ2-5, with D tentatively TRBD2 (7 bases). Trimming pared 2 bases from V and 0 bases from J, leaving 14 bases between. Germline V gene lookup returns CDR1 SGHNT and CDR2 YYREEE (reference sequence). The CDR3 sequence is 16 residues long. CDR3: CASSFGGRVYQETQYF. CDR3 in DNA: TGTGCCAGCAGCTTCGGGGGGCGGGTGTACCAAGAGACCCAGTACTTC.

The chain carries TRBV4-3 and TRBJ2-7, with D perhaps being TRBD1 or TRBD2 (6 bases each). The CDR3 contains 16 residues. V was shortened by 1 base and J by 1 base, with 14 bases between the two germline ends. Germline CDR1 and CDR2: LGHNA and YSLEER. CDR3 region: CASSQVAGQPSYEQYF. Here the CDR3 DNA reads TGCGCCAGCAGCCAAGTCGCGGGACAACCTTCCTACGAGCAGTACTTC.

The V call is TRBV7-2, the J call TRBJ2-5, with D uncertain. The CDR3 extends over 14 amino acids. Trimming removed 1 base at V and 5 bases at J, with 11 bases between. The V gene's germline CDR1 is SGHTA and CDR2 FQGNSA. CDR3 sequence reads: CASSLGTHVETQYF. DNA for the CDR3: TGTGCCAGCAGCTTAGGGACCCACGTGGAGACCCAGTACTTC.

This chain connects TRBV6-5 to TRBJ1-3; D remains ambiguous. Germline CDR1 is MNHEY and CDR2 is SVGAGI. This CDR3 has 14 amino acids. Deletions cut 6 bases from V and 2 bases from J, with 11 bases between. The chain's CDR3 is CASRTTTTGNTIYF. As DNA, the CDR3 is TGTGCCAGCAGAACGACAACAACTGGAAACACCATATATTTT.

The chain couples TRBV7-9 to TRBJ1-6, with D tentatively TRBD1 (5 bases). Per germline, CDR1 SEHNR and CDR2 FQNEAQ (reference sequence). V was trimmed by 0 bases and J by 9 bases, leaving 12 bases between them. This CDR3 region has 15 residues. The CDR3: CASSLAAGLVSPLHF. CDR3 in DNA: TGTGCCAGCAGCTTAGCTGCAGGGCTGGTTTCACCCCTCCACTTT.

The rearrangement links TRBV29-1 to TRBJ1-2; D may be TRBD1 (5 bases). Deletions cut 7 bases from V and 5 bases from J, with 14 bases between. CDR1 SQVTM and CDR2 ANQGSEA come from the germline V gene. CDR3 length equals 12 residues. CDR3 bases: TGCAGCGCAGCCGGGACCCTATATGGCTACACCTTC. Its protein is CSAAGTLYGYTF.

This clone is a singleton in its sample. The rearrangement links TRBV10-3 to TRBJ1-1; D may be TRBD1 (5 bases). Trimming removed 6 bases from V and 4 bases from J, with 15 bases in between. Germline assignment: CDR1 ENHRY and CDR2 SYGVKD. The CDR3 sequence is 14 residues long. The CDR3 protein is CAIRREGLSTEAFF. Written as DNA, the CDR3 is TGTGCCATCAGGAGGGAGGGGCTGAGCACTGAAGCTTTCTTT.

The rearrangement uses TRBV7-2 and TRBJ1-6; D uncertain. CDR1 SGHTA and CDR2 FQGNSA come from the germline V gene. Trimming removed 1 base from V and 6 bases from J, with 10 bases in between. This CDR3 is built from 15 residues. CDR3 bases: TGTGCCAGCAGCTTAGTTTCCGAAATTAATTCACCCCTCCACTTT. It is translated as CASSLVSEINSPLHF.

V and J are TRBV27 and TRBJ2-3; TRBD1 aligns across 10 bases. The V gene end was trimmed by 5 bases and the J gene end by 6 bases; junction bases not matched to a gene: 8. The length of the CDR3 is 15 residues. Germline V CDR1 and CDR2: MNHEY, SMNVEV (reference sequence). CDR3 sequence (DNA): TGTGCCAGCAGTCCCGGGACAGGGGTGACCGATACGCAGTATTTT. This gives the protein CASSPGTGVTDTQYF.

CDR3 amino acids: CAISDPETPTSGNTIYF. The CDR3 region has the DNA TGTGCCATCAGTGACCCGGAGACACCGACTTCTGGAAACACCATATATTTT. The chain combines TRBV10-3 with TRBJ1-3; D remains ambiguous. The CDR3 spans 17 residues. V shed 3 bases and J shed 1 base, with 16 bases lying between them. The germline CDR1 and CDR2 sequences are ENHRY and SYGVKD.

The chain employs TRBV5-1 and TRBJ1-3; 7 bases are a match to TRBD1. The CDR3 contains 17 residues. Germline V gene lookup returns CDR1 SGHRS and CDR2 YFSETQ. Losses at the gene ends were 4 bases for V and 2 bases for J; bases not matched to a gene: 12. The CDR3 DNA follows: TGCGCCAGCAGCCCACAGCCGACAGGGAACACTGGAAACACCATATATTTT. This translates into CASSPQPTGNTGNTIYF.

The chain combines TRBV11-2 with TRBJ1-1, with D unclear. V lost 0 bases and J 1 base, leaving 6 bases between the germline ends. Per the germline V gene, CDR1 is SGHAT and CDR2 is FQNNGV. The CDR3 sequence is 14 residues long. The CDR3 DNA is TGTGCCAGCAGCTTAGACAGGAGGAACACTGAAGCTTTCTTT. It is translated as CASSLDRRNTEAFF.

This chain joins TRBV4-3 and TRBJ2-1; 8 bases align to TRBD2. This CDR3 spans 16 amino acids. V lost 0 bases to trimming and J lost 5 bases; unmatched junction nucleotides: 6. Germline CDR1 and CDR2: LGHNA and YSLEER. CDR3 sequence: CASSQDWRGVDNEQFF. Here the CDR3 DNA reads TGCGCCAGCAGCCAAGATTGGCGGGGGGTCGACAATGAGCAGTTCTTC.

In DNA, the CDR3 is TGTGCCAGCAGTAGACTAGGGACTAGCGGGGCAGATACGCAGTATTTT. Translation gives CASSRLGTSGADTQYF. The gene calls are TRBV9 and TRBJ2-3; 13 positions agree with TRBD2. The CDR3 is 16 amino acids. The trim removed 5 bases at V and 4 bases at J, leaving 7 bases unmatched. Germline V CDR1 and CDR2: SGDLS, YYNGEE. The full variable domain, completed using reference TRBV9 and TRBJ2-3, is DSGVTQTPKHLITATGQRVTLRCSPRSGDLSVYWYQQSLDQGLQFLIQYYNGEERAKGNILERFSAQQFPDLHSELNLSSLELGDSALYFCASSRLGTSGADTQYFGPGTRLTVL.

The V and J genes are TRBV19 and TRBJ2-3, with TRBD2 identical over 11 bases. Losses at the gene ends were 3 bases for V and 2 bases for J; bases not matched to a gene: 16. The CDR3 totals 20 residues. In germline, CDR1 is LNHDA, CDR2 SQIVND (reference sequence). Written as DNA, the CDR3 is TGTGCCAGTAGTATTTCCCTGGCTAGCGGGGGGAACCATAACACAGATACGCAGTATTTT. Protein product: CASSISLASGGNHNTDTQYF.

This clone was counted a few times. The rearrangement links TRBV6-1 to TRBJ1-6, with TRBD1 matching over 8 bases. The CDR3 loop spans 14 amino acids. J was trimmed by 7 bases and V by 5 bases; bases with no gene match: 4. Per the germline V gene, CDR1 is MNHNS and CDR2 is SASEGT. CDR3 in amino acids: CASSPDRENSPLHF. The DNA for the CDR3 is TGTGCCAGCAGTCCGGACAGGGAGAATTCACCCCTCCACTTT.

The V gene is TRBV19, the J gene TRBJ1-1, with no clear D. Germline CDR1 and CDR2: LNHDA and SQIVND (reference sequence). V lost 0 bases to trimming and J lost 4 bases, with 9 bases between them. The CDR3 runs 14 residues. CDR3: CASSIDRVATEAFF. The CDR3 DNA reads as TGTGCCAGTAGTATAGATCGTGTTGCCACTGAAGCTTTCTTT.

The chain is built from TRBV5-1 and TRBJ2-7; D is perhaps TRBD2 (6 bases). Germline V lookup: CDR1 SGHRS, CDR2 YFSETQ. Trimming took off 4 bases at V and 6 bases at J, with 20 bases between the two ends. The CDR3 is made up of 15 amino acids. The CDR3 sequence is CASSLMPTEGFEQYF. The CDR3 region has the DNA TGCGCCAGCAGCCTAATGCCCACGGAGGGGTTCGAGCAGTACTTC.

This rearrangement joins TRBV28 to TRBJ1-1, with 7 bases identical to TRBD1. Trimming took 8 bases from V and 1 from J; bases not matched to a gene: 10. Germline V gives CDR1 MDHEN, CDR2 SYDVKM. CDR3 size: 15 residues. The CDR3 loop is CASGQTGVANTEAFF. CDR3 DNA sequence: TGTGCCAGCGGGCAAACAGGGGTAGCGAACACTGAAGCTTTCTTT. The variable domain in full, with the rest retrieved from reference TRBV28 and TRBJ1-1, is DVKVTQSSRYLVKRTGEKVFLECVQDMDHENMFWYRQDPGLGLRLIYFSYDVKMKEKGDIPEGYSVSREKKERFSLILESASTNQTSMYLCASGQTGVANTEAFFGQGTRLTVV.

The rearrangement joins TRBV19 to TRBJ2-1; 9 bases map to TRBD1. V lost 6 bases and J lost 5; bases outside the gene matches: 2. The CDR3 contains 13 residues. The germline CDR1 and CDR2 sequences are LNHDA and SQIVND (reference sequence). The CDR3 loop reads CASRDRGNNEQFF. CDR3 coding DNA: TGTGCCAGTAGGGACAGGGGTAACAATGAGCAGTTCTTC. Using reference TRBV19 and TRBJ2-1 for the parts outside the CDR3, the full variable domain is DGGITQSPKYLFRKEGQNVTLSCEQNLNHDAMYWYRQDPGQGLRLIYYSQIVNDFQKGDIAEGYSVSREKKESFPLTVTSAQKNPTAFYLCASRDRGNNEQFFGPGTRLTVL.